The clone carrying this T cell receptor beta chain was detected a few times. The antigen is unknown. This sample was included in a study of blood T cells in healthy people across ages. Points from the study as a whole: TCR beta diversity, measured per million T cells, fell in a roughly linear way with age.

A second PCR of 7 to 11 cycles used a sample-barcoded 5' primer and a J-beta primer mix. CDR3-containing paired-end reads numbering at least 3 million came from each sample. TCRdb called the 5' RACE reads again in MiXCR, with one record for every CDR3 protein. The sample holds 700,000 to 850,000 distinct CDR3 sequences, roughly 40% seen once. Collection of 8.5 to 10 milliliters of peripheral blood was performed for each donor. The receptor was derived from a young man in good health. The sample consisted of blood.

The CDR3 DNA reads TGCGCCAGCAGCGCTGAGGGCGGGACAGAAGCTTTCTTT. Amino acid sequence: CASSAEGGTEAFF. The chain uses TRBV4-1 and TRBJ1-1, with D perhaps matching TRBD1 (6 bases). The CDR3 spans 13 residues. Trimming shortened V by 5 bases and J by 8 bases, and 15 bases separated the two germline ends. Germline values: CDR1 MGHRA, CDR2 YSYEKL.